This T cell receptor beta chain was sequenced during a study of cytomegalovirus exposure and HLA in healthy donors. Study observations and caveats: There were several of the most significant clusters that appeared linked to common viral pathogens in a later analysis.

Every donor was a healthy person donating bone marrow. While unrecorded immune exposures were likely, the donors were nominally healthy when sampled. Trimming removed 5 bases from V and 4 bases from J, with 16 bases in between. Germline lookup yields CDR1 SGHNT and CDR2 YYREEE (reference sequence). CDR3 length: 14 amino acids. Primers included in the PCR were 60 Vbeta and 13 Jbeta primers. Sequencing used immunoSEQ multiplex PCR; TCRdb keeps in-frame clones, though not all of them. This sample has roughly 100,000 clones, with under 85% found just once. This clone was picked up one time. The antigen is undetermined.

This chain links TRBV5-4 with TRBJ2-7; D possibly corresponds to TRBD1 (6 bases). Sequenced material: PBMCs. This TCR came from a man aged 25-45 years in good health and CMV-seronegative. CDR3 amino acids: CASSYRAQGYEQYF. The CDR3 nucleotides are TGTGCCAGCAGTTACCGGGCACAGGGTTACGAGCAGTACTTC.